This T cell receptor beta chain comes out of a study of blood T cells in healthy people across ages. The table lists this clonotype with a few counts. Its specificity is not known. The V end was cut by 4 bases, the J end by 6 bases, with 18 bases between. There are 15 residues in the CDR3. Germline values: CDR1 SGHRS, CDR2 YFSETQ. Total RNA was extracted at no less than 5 micrograms per sample. Next came a second PCR, run for about 7 to 12 cycles, which used a sample-barcoded 5' primer along with a J-beta primer mix. TCRdb used MiXCR to reprocess the 5' RACE reads, holding one entry per CDR3 protein. This sample has roughly 800,000 distinct CDR3 sequences, with about 25% found just once. Study-level findings and limits: Among long-lived donors, naive CD4+ cells were more numerous and diversity higher than in aged donors.

The sample was also reused in another study, on T cells of mothers and their children. That study adds: In cDNA synthesis, all of the extracted RNA was used at 1.5 ug per 15 ul. Detection yielded no persistent microchimeric T cell clones.

This TCR derives from a boy aged 10-17 years in good health. The sequencing sample was made of blood. The rearrangement joins TRBV5-1 to TRBJ2-3; a weak D match, TRBD2 (6 bases). CDR3 region: CASSPAGSGLDTQYF. CDR3 nucleotides: TGCGCCAGCAGCCCTGCGGGGTCGGGGTTGGATACGCAGTATTTT.